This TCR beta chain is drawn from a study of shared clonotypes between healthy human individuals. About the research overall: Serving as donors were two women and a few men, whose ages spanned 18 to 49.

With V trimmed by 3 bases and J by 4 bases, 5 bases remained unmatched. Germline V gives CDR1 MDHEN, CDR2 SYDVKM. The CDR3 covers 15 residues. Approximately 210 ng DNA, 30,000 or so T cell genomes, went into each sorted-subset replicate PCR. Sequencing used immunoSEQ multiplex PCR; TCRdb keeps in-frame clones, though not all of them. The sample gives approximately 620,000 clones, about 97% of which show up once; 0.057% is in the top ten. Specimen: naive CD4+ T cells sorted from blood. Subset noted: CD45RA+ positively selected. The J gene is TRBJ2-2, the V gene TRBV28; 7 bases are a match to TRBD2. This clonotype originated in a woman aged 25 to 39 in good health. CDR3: CASSLYSGGTGELFF. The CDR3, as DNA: TGTGCCAGCAGTTTGTACTCGGGGGGCACCGGGGAGCTGTTTTTT. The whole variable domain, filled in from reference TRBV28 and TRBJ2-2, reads DVKVTQSSRYLVKRTGEKVFLECVQDMDHENMFWYRQDPGLGLRLIYFSYDVKMKEKGDIPEGYSVSREKKERFSLILESASTNQTSMYLCASSLYSGGTGELFFGEGSRLTVL.